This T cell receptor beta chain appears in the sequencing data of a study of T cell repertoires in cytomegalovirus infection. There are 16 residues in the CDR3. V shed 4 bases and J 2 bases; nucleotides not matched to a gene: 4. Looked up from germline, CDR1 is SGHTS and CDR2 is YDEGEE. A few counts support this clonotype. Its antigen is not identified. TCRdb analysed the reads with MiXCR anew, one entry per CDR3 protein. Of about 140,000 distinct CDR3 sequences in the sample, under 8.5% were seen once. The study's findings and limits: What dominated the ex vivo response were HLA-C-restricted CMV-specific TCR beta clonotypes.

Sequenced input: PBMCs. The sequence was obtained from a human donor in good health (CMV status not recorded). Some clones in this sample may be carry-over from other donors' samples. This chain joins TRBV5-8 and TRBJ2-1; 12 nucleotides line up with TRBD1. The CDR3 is CASSLGTGGTYNEQFF. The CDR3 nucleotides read TGTGCCAGCAGCCTCGGGACAGGGGGCACCTACAATGAGCAGTTCTTC.